These 5 T cell receptor beta chains originate from one sample sequenced in a study. TCRdb recomputed calls from the RT-PCR reads with MiXCR, one row per CDR3 protein. Of almost 700,000 distinct CDR3 sequences listed, around 14% are singletons. Sequenced sample: memory CD4+ T cells from blood. The receptor set was obtained from a female donor in good health, serving as a healthy control.

This clonotype was observed many times. The J gene is TRBJ2-1, the V gene TRBV20-1; 8 bases line up with TRBD2. Germline V lookup: CDR1 DFQATT, CDR2 SNEGSKA (reference sequence). With 6 bases clipped from V and 2 bases from J, the junction kept 12 bases outside the gene matches. The CDR3 has 16 residues. CDR3 DNA: TGCAGTGCGCCGCCCTCGGAGCGGGGGACCTACAATGAGCAGTTCTTC. This codes for CSAPPSERGTYNEQFF.

This chain joins TRBV20-1 and TRBJ1-1; D might be TRBD1 (6 bases). Trimming cost V 1 base and J 4 bases, with 13 bases left between them. The germline V gene has CDR1 DFQATT and CDR2 SNEGSKA (reference sequence). The CDR3 loop spans 14 amino acids. The CDR3 DNA is TGCAGTGCTAGAGCGGCAGGGGCGGGCACTGAAGCTTTCTTT. It codes for CSARAAGAGTEAFF.

This clonotype was detected ten times or more. V usage is TRBV4-3 and J usage is TRBJ1-1, with a weak D call TRBD1 (5 bases). Trimming took 0 bases from V and 5 from J, leaving 13 bases between them. The CDR3 runs 15 residues. The germline V gene encodes CDR1 LGHNA and CDR2 YSLEER. Here the CDR3 reads CASSQDHGGGTEAFF. The CDR3 DNA reads as TGCGCCAGCAGCCAAGATCATGGGGGAGGTACTGAAGCTTTCTTT.

The sample holds a few counts of this clonotype. The CDR3 protein is CASSHRYAQGFGQPQHF. CDR3 coding DNA: TGCGCCAGCAGCCACCGGTATGCACAGGGGTTTGGGCAGCCCCAGCATTTT. The V call is TRBV4-1, the J call TRBJ1-5; 7 bases are a match to TRBD1. V was pared by 3 bases and J by 7 bases, with 15 bases of the junction left unmatched. Per the germline V gene, CDR1 is MGHRA and CDR2 is YSYEKL. This CDR3 spans 17 amino acids.

J is TRBJ2-7 and V is TRBV3-1; 8 nucleotides align to TRBD2. Trimming at V came to 5 bases and at J to 6 bases, leaving 6 bases not matched to a gene. Germline values: CDR1 LGHDT, CDR2 YNNKEL (reference sequence). There are 13 residues in the CDR3. This CDR3 reads CASSFSGSGEQYF. The CDR3 bases are TGTGCCAGCAGCTTCAGCGGGAGTGGCGAGCAGTACTTC.